A selection of T cell receptor beta chains follows, all from one sample in a study of long-term antiretroviral therapy in people with HIV. Repertoires were generated with immunoSEQ multiplex PCR, while TCRdb's copy carries only in-frame clones and drops some. In the table there are 38,000 or so clones, approximately 79% of which are singletons. Sequencing used unsorted PBMCs, obtained 1.5 years after starting antiretroviral therapy. These receptors came from a man in his late teens or twenties with HIV. The CDR3 runs from the conserved cysteine through the conserved F or W. The order of the fields is CDR3 protein, CDR3 DNA, D gene, clone size, J gene, V gene. A D gene is named only where the DNA matches it firmly. A row's size may be missing; if present it is once, few, many or a size class.

CDR3 protein: CASSLRYGYTF
CDR3 DNA: TGTGCCAGCAGTTTGCGCTATGGCTACACCTTC
D gene: -
clone size: -
J gene: TRBJ1-2
V gene: TRBV28

CDR3 protein: CASSLQRDYEQYF
CDR3 DNA: TGTGCCAGCAGTCTGCAGCGGGATTACGAGCAGTACTTC
D gene: TRBD2
clone size: -
J gene: TRBJ2-7
V gene: TRBV25-1

CDR3 protein: CASSPGGGSYNEQFF
CDR3 DNA: TGTGCCAGCAGCCCGGGGGGGGGCTCCTACAATGAGCAGTTCTTC
D gene: TRBD2
clone size: -
J gene: TRBJ2-1
V gene: TRBV7-3

CDR3 protein: CASSESVSYEQYF
CDR3 DNA: TGCGCCAGCAGTGAGTCGGTCTCCTACGAGCAGTACTTC
D gene: -
clone size: -
J gene: TRBJ2-7
V gene: TRBV10-2

CDR3 protein: CASSPWDSGTGELFF
CDR3 DNA: TGTGCCAGCAGCCCTTGGGACAGTGGCACCGGGGAGCTGTTTTTT
D gene: TRBD1
clone size: -
J gene: TRBJ2-2
V gene: TRBV7-9

CDR3 protein: CASSQDRSLGEQYF
CDR3 DNA: TGCGCCAGCAGCCAAGATAGGAGTCTCGGGGAGCAGTACTTC
D gene: -
clone size: few
J gene: TRBJ2-7
V gene: TRBV4-3

CDR3 protein: CASSPREGINQPQHF
CDR3 DNA: TGTGCCAGCTCACCACGCGAGGGGATAAATCAGCCCCAGCATTTT
D gene: -
clone size: -
J gene: TRBJ1-5
V gene: TRBV18

CDR3 protein: CASSFRGQLFF
CDR3 DNA: TGTGCCAGCAGTTTCCGTGGTCAACTGTTTTTT
D gene: -
clone size: few
J gene: TRBJ1-4
V gene: TRBV28

CDR3 protein: CASSVVTGELFF
CDR3 DNA: TGTGCCAGCAGCGTAGTCACCGGGGAGCTGTTTTTT
D gene: -
clone size: few
J gene: TRBJ2-2
V gene: TRBV9

CDR3 protein: CASSQTAVSSYNEQFF
CDR3 DNA: TGCGCCAGCAGCCAAACAGCGGTCAGCTCCTACAATGAGCAGTTCTTC
D gene: -
clone size: -
J gene: TRBJ2-1
V gene: TRBV4-3

CDR3 protein: CASLDSYNEQFF
CDR3 DNA: TGTGCCAGCTTAGACAGTTACAATGAGCAGTTCTTC
D gene: -
clone size: -
J gene: TRBJ2-1
V gene: TRBV7-9

CDR3 protein: CASSSAWGPGELFF
CDR3 DNA: TGTGCCAGCAGCTCAGCTTGGGGGCCCGGGGAGCTGTTTTTT
D gene: -
clone size: -
J gene: TRBJ2-2
V gene: TRBV5-6

CDR3 protein: CSVAPGGNEKLFF
CDR3 DNA: TGCAGCGTTGCCCCAGGGGGTAATGAAAAACTGTTTTTT
D gene: TRBD1
clone size: once
J gene: TRBJ1-4
V gene: TRBV29-1

CDR3 protein: CASSWAEDEQYF
CDR3 DNA: TGTGCCAGCAGTTGGGCGGAGGACGAGCAGTACTTC
D gene: -
clone size: -
J gene: TRBJ2-7
V gene: TRBV28

CDR3 protein: CASNSPQGNSYEQYF
CDR3 DNA: TGTGCCAGCAACTCGCCACAGGGGAATTCCTACGAGCAGTACTTC
D gene: TRBD1
clone size: -
J gene: TRBJ2-7
V gene: TRBV6-5

CDR3 protein: CASSQAQAQTF
CDR3 DNA: TGTGCCAGCAGCCAAGCACAGGCCCAGACCTTC
D gene: -
clone size: -
J gene: TRBJ1-2
V gene: TRBV14

CDR3 protein: CASSYRQDRVGEQYF
CDR3 DNA: TGTGCCAGCAGCTACCGACAGGACCGGGTTGGGGAGCAGTACTTC
D gene: -
clone size: few
J gene: TRBJ2-7
V gene: TRBV7-9

CDR3 protein: CASSRKEQGPWEKLFF
CDR3 DNA: TGTGCCAGCAGCAGAAAGGAACAGGGTCCCTGGGAAAAACTGTTTTTT
D gene: -
clone size: -
J gene: TRBJ1-4
V gene: TRBV11-2

CDR3 protein: CATYKGDRRLGGANVLTF
CDR3 DNA: TGTGCCACCTATAAAGGGGACAGGAGGCTAGGTGGGGCCAACGTCCTGACTTTC
D gene: TRBD1
clone size: -
J gene: TRBJ2-6
V gene: TRBV28

CDR3 protein: CASSVGGLGDYYEQYF
CDR3 DNA: TGTGCCAGCAGCGTAGGGGGGCTAGGGGACTACTACGAGCAGTACTTC
D gene: -
clone size: -
J gene: TRBJ2-7
V gene: TRBV9

CDR3 protein: CASSLKTYEQYF
CDR3 DNA: TGTGCCAGCAGCTTGAAAACCTACGAGCAGTACTTC
D gene: -
clone size: -
J gene: TRBJ2-7
V gene: TRBV5-6

CDR3 protein: CASSFGTGWETQYF
CDR3 DNA: TGCGCCAGCAGCTTTGGGACAGGGTGGGAGACCCAGTACTTC
D gene: TRBD1
clone size: -
J gene: TRBJ2-5
V gene: TRBV5-1

CDR3 protein: CASSLGGYYGYTF
CDR3 DNA: TGTGCCAGCAGTTTAGGGGGATACTATGGCTACACCTTC
D gene: -
clone size: -
J gene: TRBJ1-2
V gene: TRBV28

CDR3 protein: CASSPMMAGVEQYF
CDR3 DNA: TGTGCCAGCAGCCCTATGATGGCAGGAGTCGAGCAGTACTTC
D gene: -
clone size: -
J gene: TRBJ2-7
V gene: TRBV16

CDR3 protein: CASSGTRRGQETQYF
CDR3 DNA: TGCGCCAGCAGTGGAACCAGGAGAGGGCAAGAGACCCAGTACTTC
D gene: -
clone size: -
J gene: TRBJ2-5
V gene: TRBV10-2

CDR3 protein: CASSVDGLAGVMYTQYF
CDR3 DNA: TGTGCCAGCAGCGTAGACGGACTAGCGGGAGTGATGTATACGCAGTATTTT
D gene: TRBD2
clone size: -
J gene: TRBJ2-3
V gene: TRBV9

CDR3 protein: CASSPTGPGLADVEQFF
CDR3 DNA: TGTGCCAGCAGCCCCACAGGACCGGGACTAGCGGACGTTGAGCAGTTCTTC
D gene: TRBD2
clone size: -
J gene: TRBJ2-1
V gene: TRBV7-3

CDR3 protein: CASNKRNTGELFF
CDR3 DNA: TGCGCCAGCAATAAGAGGAACACCGGGGAGCTGTTTTTT
D gene: -
clone size: few
J gene: TRBJ2-2
V gene: TRBV10-2

CDR3 protein: CASTLTSGYEQYF
CDR3 DNA: TGTGCCAGCACCCTGACTAGCGGCTACGAGCAGTACTTC
D gene: TRBD2
clone size: few
J gene: TRBJ2-7
V gene: TRBV7-2

CDR3 protein: CAWSVRGRAGGAGELFF
CDR3 DNA: TGTGCCTGGAGTGTACGGGGGCGGGCTGGGGGGGCCGGGGAGCTGTTTTTT
D gene: -
clone size: -
J gene: TRBJ2-2
V gene: TRBV30

CDR3 protein: CSVGSSAGGPGDTQYF
CDR3 DNA: TGCAGCGTTGGTTCTTCGGCGGGAGGGCCGGGAGATACGCAGTATTTT
D gene: TRBD2
clone size: -
J gene: TRBJ2-3
V gene: TRBV29-1

CDR3 protein: CAWSRDSGSGNTIYF
CDR3 DNA: TGTGCCTGGAGTCGAGATTCAGGGTCTGGAAACACCATATATTTT
D gene: -
clone size: few
J gene: TRBJ1-3
V gene: TRBV30

CDR3 protein: CASSQGLASPYEQYF
CDR3 DNA: TGTGCCAGCAGCCAAGGACTAGCCTCCCCCTACGAGCAGTACTTC
D gene: TRBD2
clone size: few
J gene: TRBJ2-7
V gene: TRBV4-2

CDR3 protein: CSPKRNEQFF
CDR3 DNA: TGCAGCCCGAAACGCAATGAGCAGTTCTTC
D gene: -
clone size: few
J gene: TRBJ2-1
V gene: TRBV20-1

CDR3 protein: CASSPPDRGPNEQFF
CDR3 DNA: TGTGCCAGCTCACCACCGGACAGGGGGCCGAATGAGCAGTTCTTC
D gene: TRBD1
clone size: -
J gene: TRBJ2-1
V gene: TRBV18

CDR3 protein: CASSQTRQGHYGYTF
CDR3 DNA: TGCGCCAGCAGCCAAACGCGACAGGGCCACTATGGCTACACCTTC
D gene: TRBD1
clone size: -
J gene: TRBJ1-2
V gene: TRBV4-3

CDR3 protein: CASSLAGYSNQPQHF
CDR3 DNA: TGTGCCAGCAGCTTAGCCGGTTATAGCAATCAGCCCCAGCATTTT
D gene: -
clone size: -
J gene: TRBJ1-5
V gene: TRBV7-2

CDR3 protein: CASSQGGLNGELFF
CDR3 DNA: TGCGCCAGCAGCCAAGGGGGCTTAAACGGGGAGCTGTTTTTT
D gene: -
clone size: -
J gene: TRBJ2-2
V gene: TRBV4-3

CDR3 protein: CASSFDGENQPQHF
CDR3 DNA: TGTGCCAGCAGTTTCGACGGAGAAAATCAGCCCCAGCATTTT
D gene: -
clone size: few
J gene: TRBJ1-5
V gene: TRBV28

CDR3 protein: CASRSSGRGYEQYF
CDR3 DNA: TGTGCCAGCAGATCTAGCGGGAGAGGCTACGAGCAGTACTTC
D gene: TRBD2
clone size: -
J gene: TRBJ2-7
V gene: TRBV2

CDR3 protein: CAITRTDTDTQYF
CDR3 DNA: TGTGCCATCACCAGGACAGACACAGATACGCAGTATTTT
D gene: -
clone size: -
J gene: TRBJ2-3
V gene: TRBV10-3

CDR3 protein: CASSQGQGAINEQYF
CDR3 DNA: TGCGCCAGCAGCCAAGGACAGGGGGCAATCAACGAGCAGTACTTC
D gene: TRBD1
clone size: once
J gene: TRBJ2-7
V gene: TRBV4-3

CDR3 protein: CASSSRGGRKNTEAFF
CDR3 DNA: TGTGCCAGCAGCTCTAGAGGGGGGAGGAAGAACACTGAAGCTTTCTTT
D gene: -
clone size: -
J gene: TRBJ1-1
V gene: TRBV7-9

CDR3 protein: CASSFGGDTQYF
CDR3 DNA: TGTGCCAGCAGCTTCGGAGGAGATACGCAGTATTTT
D gene: -
clone size: -
J gene: TRBJ2-3
V gene: TRBV5-4